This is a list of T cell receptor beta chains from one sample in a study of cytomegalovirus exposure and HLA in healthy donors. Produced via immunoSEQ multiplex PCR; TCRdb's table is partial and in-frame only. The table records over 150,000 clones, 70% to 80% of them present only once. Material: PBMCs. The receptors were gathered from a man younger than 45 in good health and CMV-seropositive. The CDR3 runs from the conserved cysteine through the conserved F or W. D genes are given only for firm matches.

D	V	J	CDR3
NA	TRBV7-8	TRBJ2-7	CASSLGVLAYEQYF
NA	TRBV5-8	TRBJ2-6	CASSQDSGANVLTF
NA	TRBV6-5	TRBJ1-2	CASSRDSKNYGYTF
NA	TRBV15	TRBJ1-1	CATSIISRTAEAFF
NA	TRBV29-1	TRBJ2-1	CSVSIAEPGNEQFF
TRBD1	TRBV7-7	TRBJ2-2	CASSSGAGTGNTGELFF
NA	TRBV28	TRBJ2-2	CASSWLGGERTGELFF
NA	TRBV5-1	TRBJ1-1	CASSLRQGRNTEAFF
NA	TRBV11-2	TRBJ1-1	CASSLGLNTEAFF
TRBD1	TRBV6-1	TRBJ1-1	CASIRTGGRDEAFF
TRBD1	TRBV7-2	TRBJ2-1	CASSSTGTSYNEQFF
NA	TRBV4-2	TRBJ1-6	CASSQVLQGYNSPLHF
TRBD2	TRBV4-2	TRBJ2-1	CASSQAASGYNEQFF
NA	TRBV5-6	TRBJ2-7	CASSQGGSYEQYF
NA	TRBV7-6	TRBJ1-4	CASSPVEGPTVLPGEKLFF
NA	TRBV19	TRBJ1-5	CASTRDSGRTVNQPQHF
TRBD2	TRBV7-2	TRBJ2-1	CASSFSGTSYNEQFF
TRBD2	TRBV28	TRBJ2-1	CASRGTSGYEQFF
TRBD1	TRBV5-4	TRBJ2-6	CASSPAGTGLVGANVLTF
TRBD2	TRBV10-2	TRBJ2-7	CASSDPGGSSYEQYF
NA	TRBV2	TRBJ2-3	CASSRTINTDTQYF
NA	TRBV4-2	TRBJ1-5	CASSDTVYSNQPQHF
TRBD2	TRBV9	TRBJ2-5	CASSVATSGRAGETQYF
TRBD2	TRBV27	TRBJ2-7	CASRNGLGISYEQYF
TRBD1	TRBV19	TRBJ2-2	CASSIGGQGDTGELFF
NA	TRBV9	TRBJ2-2	CASTPTRGTGELFF
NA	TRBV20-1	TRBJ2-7	CSARVENEQYF
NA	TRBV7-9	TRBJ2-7	CASSHRDKPYEQYF
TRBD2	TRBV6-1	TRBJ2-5	CASSVPSGSRETQYF
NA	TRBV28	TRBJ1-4	CASSLTQRGKLFF
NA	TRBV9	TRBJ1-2	CASSLTVGGESGYTF
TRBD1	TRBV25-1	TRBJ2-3	CASSAQDRGDTDTQYF
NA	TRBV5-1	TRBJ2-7	CASSPGLAGWYEQYF
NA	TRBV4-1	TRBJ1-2	CASSQVPQEGYTF
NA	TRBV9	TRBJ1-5	CASSVGGDDQPQHF
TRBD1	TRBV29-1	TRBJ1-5	CSVLTGASGQPQHF
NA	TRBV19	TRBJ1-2	CASRFGVNYGYTF
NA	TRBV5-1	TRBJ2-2	CASSLSRTDTGELFF
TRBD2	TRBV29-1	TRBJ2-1	CSVDLSGTSGYNEQFF
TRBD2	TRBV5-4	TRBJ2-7	CASSSGLSYEQYF
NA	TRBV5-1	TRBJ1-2	CASSIQSYGYTF
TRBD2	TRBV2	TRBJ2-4	CASRTGGGLAKNIQYF
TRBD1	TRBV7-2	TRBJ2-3	CASSSASGTGYEDTQYF
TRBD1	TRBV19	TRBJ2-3	CASSIRQGAGITDTQYF
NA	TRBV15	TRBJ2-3	CATSRVSGGSADTQYF
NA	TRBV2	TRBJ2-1	CASSEGLTSSYNEQFF
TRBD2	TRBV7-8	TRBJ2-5	CASSPRASGVVETQYF
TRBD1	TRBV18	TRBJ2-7	CASSDRDRYYEQYF